This TCR beta chain derives from a study of T cells in narcolepsy. General observations from the study: In some patient and control memory CD4+ samples, autoreactive clones were absent. Blood of same and different patients, but not healthy controls, reportedly held recurring autoreactive clonotypes. Autoreactive HCRT-specific and TRIB2-specific clonotypes were marked in same-patient CSF-versus-blood CD4+ comparisons.

This clone is judged medium-sized (0.01 to 0.1%). Its antigen is not identified. The CDR3 extends over 14 amino acids. Germline V CDR1 and CDR2: MNHNY, SVGAGI (reference sequence). V shed 0 bases and J shed 4 bases, with 9 bases lying between them. Profiling relied on immunoSEQ multiplex PCR, and the TCRdb table lists in-frame clones only, not all of them. This table has some 30,000 clones, about four fifths appearing once. V is TRBV6-6 and J is TRBJ1-1; D is unresolved. Sequencing was performed on memory (CD45RA-) CD4+ T cells from blood. This receptor was taken from a human donor in good health. Written as DNA, the CDR3 is TGTGCCAGCAGTTACTCTCAGTGGGGCACTGAAGCTTTCTTT. Its translation: CASSYSQWGTEAFF.